Listed below are T cell receptor beta chains from one sample, sequenced in a study of response to subunit inactivated influenza vaccine. In TCRdb, the RT-PCR reads were re-called with MiXCR into one record per CDR3 protein. The table has roughly 500,000 distinct CDR3 sequences, about 17% seen once. The sequences come from CD4+ T cells sorted from PBMCs, collected about 23 months after vaccination. These TCRs come from a man between 50 and 75 years old who received an inactivated influenza vaccine. Each CDR3 is given with its conserved first and last residue. Each record gives: V gene, D gene, J gene, clone size, CDR3 protein, CDR3 DNA. D genes are given only for firm matches. A row's size may be missing; if present it is once, few, many or a size class.

TRBV7-2	TRBD1	TRBJ1-2	NA	CASSRDRGSNYGYTF	TGTGCCAGCAGCCGGGACAGGGGTTCTAACTATGGCTACACCTTC
TRBV5-6	NA	TRBJ1-5	NA	CASSRSDTNSNQPQHF	TGTGCCAGCAGCAGATCAGACACAAATAGCAATCAGCCCCAGCATTTT
TRBV24-1	NA	TRBJ2-5	few	CATSFGTSQETQYF	TGTGCCACCAGTTTTGGGACATCCCAAGAGACCCAGTACTTC
TRBV12-3/TRBV12-4	NA	TRBJ1-6	few	CASSFRRVSSYNSPLHF	TGTGCCAGCAGTTTCCGCAGGGTTAGCTCCTATAATTCACCCCTCCACTTT
TRBV12-3/TRBV12-4	NA	TRBJ1-6	many	CASSLTGQVNSPLHF	TGTGCCAGCAGTTTGACCGGCCAGGTTAATTCACCCCTCCACTTT
TRBV7-2	NA	TRBJ1-2	many	CASSLILAAKGYGYTF	TGTGCCAGCAGCTTAATCTTGGCAGCCAAGGGCTATGGCTACACCTTC
TRBV2	NA	TRBJ2-7	NA	CASSDVRSYRGYEQYF	TGTGCCAGCAGTGATGTCCGGAGCTACAGAGGATACGAGCAGTACTTC
TRBV5-5	TRBD1	TRBJ2-7	few	CASSFPGTGIHEQYF	TGTGCCAGCAGCTTTCCCGGGACAGGGATCCACGAGCAGTACTTC
TRBV4-3	NA	TRBJ1-6	few	CASSQDPLVVRQDLHF	TGCGCCAGCAGCCAAGATCCCCTGGTCGTTAGGCAGGACCTCCACTTT
TRBV18	NA	TRBJ2-5	NA	CASSPALGETQYF	TGTGCCAGCTCACCGGCCCTGGGGGAGACCCAGTACTTC
TRBV5-1	NA	TRBJ1-3	few	CASSHDSSGNTIYF	TGCGCCAGCAGCCATGACAGCTCTGGAAACACCATATATTTT
TRBV15	TRBD1	TRBJ1-2	few	CATSRLRGFYGYTF	TGTGCCACCAGCAGACTCAGGGGGTTCTATGGCTACACCTTC
TRBV9	NA	TRBJ2-2	few	CASRDSPNTGELFF	TGTGCCAGCAGGGACTCCCCGAACACCGGGGAGCTGTTTTTT
TRBV12-3/TRBV12-4	NA	TRBJ2-1	NA	CASTFGSSYNEQFF	TGTGCCAGCACCTTCGGGAGCTCCTACAATGAGCAGTTCTTC
TRBV4-3	TRBD2	TRBJ2-3	many	CASSRIAGGDTQYF	TGCGCCAGCAGCCGTATAGCGGGAGGAGATACGCAGTATTTT
TRBV12-3/TRBV12-4	NA	TRBJ1-1	few	CASSLQLVRTEAFF	TGTGCCAGCAGTCTCCAGCTGGTTCGGACTGAAGCTTTCTTT
TRBV10-3	NA	TRBJ2-1	NA	CASSKGQGHNEQFF	TGTGCCTCTAGCAAAGGGCAGGGGCACAATGAGCAGTTCTTC
TRBV29-1	NA	TRBJ2-7	few	CSGGFGSRDQYF	TGCAGCGGGGGGTTTGGGTCAAGAGATCAGTACTTC
TRBV20-1	NA	TRBJ1-4	few	CSARPGQRANEKLFF	TGCAGTGCTAGACCCGGACAGCGGGCTAATGAAAAACTGTTTTTT
TRBV29-1	TRBD1	TRBJ2-3	NA	CSVGTGEIDTQYF	TGCAGCGTTGGGACAGGGGAGATAGATACGCAGTATTTT
TRBV4-1	TRBD1	TRBJ2-2	NA	CASSQGQGFGELFF	TGCGCCAGCAGCCAGGGACAGGGGTTCGGGGAGCTGTTTTTT
TRBV29-1	TRBD1	TRBJ1-2	NA	CSVAYPTGRYGYTF	TGCAGCGTTGCATACCCGACAGGGCGCTATGGCTACACCTTC
TRBV9	NA	TRBJ2-7	few	CASSSSVAYEQYF	TGTGCCAGCAGCTCTTCGGTGGCCTACGAGCAGTACTTC
TRBV6-1	TRBD1	TRBJ1-5	NA	CASSATGTNQPQHF	TGTGCCAGCAGTGCGACAGGGACTAATCAGCCCCAGCATTTT
TRBV28	NA	TRBJ2-3	few	CASSQWASGTDTQYF	TGTGCCAGCAGCCAATGGGCTAGCGGCACAGATACGCAGTATTTT
TRBV7-2	NA	TRBJ2-5	few	CASSLDGGSETQYF	TGTGCCAGCAGCTTAGATGGTGGGAGTGAGACCCAGTACTTC
TRBV12-3/TRBV12-4	NA	TRBJ1-6	many	CATSNSYNSPLHF	TGTGCCACCTCTAACTCCTATAATTCACCCCTCCACTTT
TRBV3-1	NA	TRBJ1-2	NA	CASRPNRGARYGYTF	TGTGCCAGCAGACCCAATCGGGGGGCCCGCTATGGCTACACCTTC
TRBV4-3	TRBD1	TRBJ1-5	many	CASSPGTGLSNQPQHF	TGCGCCAGCAGCCCCGGGACAGGGCTTAGCAATCAGCCCCAGCATTTT
TRBV6-1	NA	TRBJ1-2	few	CASSPRRGAAEYYGYTF	TGTGCCAGCAGCCCCCGTCGGGGGGCGGCGGAATACTATGGCTACACCTTC
TRBV25-1	NA	TRBJ2-5	many	CASSEYETQYF	TGTGCCAGCAGTGAATATGAGACCCAGTACTTC
TRBV20-1	NA	TRBJ2-3	few	CSARDPTRENTQYF	TGCAGTGCTAGAGATCCCACCCGGGAAAATACGCAGTATTTT
TRBV28	TRBD1	TRBJ2-5	NA	CASSLSGQGSQETQYF	TGTGCCAGCAGTTTGTCGGGACAGGGGTCCCAAGAGACCCAGTACTTC
TRBV28	TRBD2	TRBJ2-3	many	CASSSQTSGRDTQYF	TGTGCCAGCAGTTCACAAACTAGCGGGAGAGATACGCAGTATTTT
TRBV20-1	TRBD2	TRBJ2-3	NA	CSASRGGAPDTQYF	TGCAGTGCTAGCCGGGGGGGGGCCCCAGATACGCAGTATTTT
TRBV21-1	NA	TRBJ2-1	NA	CASRVSSGFEQFF	TGTGCCAGCAGAGTCTCTAGCGGATTCGAGCAGTTCTTC
TRBV5-1	TRBD1	TRBJ1-4	NA	CASSLNSRDSNEKLFF	TGCGCCAGCAGCCTAAACAGCCGGGACAGCAATGAAAAACTGTTTTTT